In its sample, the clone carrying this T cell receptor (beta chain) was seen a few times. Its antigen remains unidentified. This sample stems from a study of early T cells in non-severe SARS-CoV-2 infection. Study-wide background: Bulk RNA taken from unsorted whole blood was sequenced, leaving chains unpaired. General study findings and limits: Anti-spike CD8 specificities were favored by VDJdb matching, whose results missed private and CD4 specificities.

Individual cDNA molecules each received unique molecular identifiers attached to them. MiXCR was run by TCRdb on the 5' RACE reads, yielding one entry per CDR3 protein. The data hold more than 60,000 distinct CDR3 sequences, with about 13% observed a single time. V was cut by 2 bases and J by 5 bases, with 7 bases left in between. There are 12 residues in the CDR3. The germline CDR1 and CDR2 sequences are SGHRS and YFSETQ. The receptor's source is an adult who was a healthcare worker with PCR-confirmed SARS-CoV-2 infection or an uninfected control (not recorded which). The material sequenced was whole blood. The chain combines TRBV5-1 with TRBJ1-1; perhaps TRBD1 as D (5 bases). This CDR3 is CASSFPGTEAFF. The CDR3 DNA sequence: TGCGCCAGCAGCTTCCCAGGGACTGAAGCTTTCTTT.